This entry describes one TCR beta chain. Its antigen is still unknown. CD45RO negativity and positive selection for CCR7 defined naive CD8 cells, a population that excluded terminally differentiated effector memory CD45RA+ cells. Trimming shortened V by 6 bases and J by 1 base, and 10 bases separated the two germline ends. In germline, CDR1 is SQVTM, CDR2 ANQGSEA. The CDR3 length is 14 residues. The method was immunoSEQ multiplex PCR; TCRdb's version includes in-frame clones alone and lacks a portion of them. The sample comprises about 580,000 clones, roughly 98% of which are singletons, and 0.25% to 0.35% rests with the top ten. This specimen belongs to a study of shared clonotypes between healthy human individuals. Study-wide context: The study enrolled a couple of women and a few men aged 18 to 49. Study conclusions and caveats: Sampling covered nothing but blood. Tissue TCR repertoires likely differ from those found in blood. Naive subsets typically showed greater estimated richness than memory subsets.

The chain is built from TRBV29-1 and TRBJ2-6; D unclear. Sequenced: naive CD8+ T cells sorted from blood. This clonotype was sampled from a man aged 25-45 years in good health. The CDR3: CSVLEYSGANVLTF. For the CDR3, the DNA is TGCAGCGTCCTTGAGTATTCTGGGGCCAACGTCCTGACTTTC.